What follows is one TCR beta chain and its context. The specificity of this receptor is unknown. Qualities for individual bases were not recorded, and no much larger clone is one base off. From a lookup of the germline V gene, CDR1 and CDR2 are SGHVS and FNYEAQ. The CDR3 measures 16 amino acids from cysteine to phenylalanine. The sequence is cut down to CDR3 DNA, 48 bases in frame from base 1. Trimming removed 5 bases from V and 2 bases from J, leaving 16 bases between the germline ends. The data were obtained in a study of technical replicates of blood from a few donors (dated by TCRdb to 2016 to 2017). Library preparation was by the immunoSEQ multiplex PCR assay. TCRdb stores this immuneACCESS table with in-frame sequences only. Part of the clones is absent; in the studies checked, under half of the shortfall reflects unresolved V genes, and no reason is known for the rest. This sample comprises roughly 76,000 clones, 80% to 90% of them detected only once. The ten largest clones capture about 5.1% of the sample.

This sequence was found in a human donor in good health. Some clones in this sample may be carry-over from other donors' samples. The sequenced sample consisted of PBMCs. The sequence joins TRBV7-6 to TRBJ1-3; TRBD1 is a possible D gene, resting on 6 matching bases. The CDR3 has the sequence CASSPPRGATGNTIYF. The DNA reads TGTGCCAGCAGCCCACCGCGGGGGGCAACTGGAAACACCATATATTTT.